These T cell receptor beta chains were read from a single sample in a study of blood T cells in healthy people across ages. TCRdb independently ran MiXCR on the 5' RACE reads; one entry per CDR3 protein. This sample yields about 830,000 distinct CDR3 sequences, of which around 62% are seen a single time; around a quarter belongs to the top ten. The material sequenced was blood. These receptors all come from a man aged 25 to 40 in good health. CDR3s include the opening cysteine and the closing phenylalanine or tryptophan. A D gene is named only where the DNA matches it firmly. The listing skips clone size in some rows; elsewhere it reads once, few, many or a size class.

j_gene,v_gene,d_gene,abundance,CDR3aa,CDR3nt
TRBJ2-7,TRBV12-3/TRBV12-4,NA,NA,CASSFWARSGFEQYF,TGTGCCAGCAGTTTTTGGGCGAGGTCGGGGTTCGAGCAGTACTTC
TRBJ1-2,TRBV21-1,NA,NA,CASSKQDGFSYGYTF,TGTGCCAGCAGCAAACAGGACGGGTTCTCCTATGGCTACACCTTC
TRBJ2-7,TRBV15,TRBD2,NA,CATSRDRASGTYEQYF,TGTGCCACCAGCAGAGATAGGGCTAGCGGGACCTACGAGCAGTACTTC
TRBJ2-3,TRBV7-3,NA,few,CASSSVVSRGDTQYF,TGTGCCAGCAGCTCGGTGGTGAGCCGTGGAGATACGCAGTATTTT
TRBJ2-1,TRBV7-9,TRBD2,once,CASSLGARTSGRYTYNEQFF,TGTGCCAGCAGCCTCGGGGCAAGGACTAGCGGGCGGTACACCTATAATGAGCAGTTCTTC
TRBJ2-1,TRBV20-1,NA,NA,CSAREPPISVAEQFF,TGCAGTGCTAGGGAGCCCCCTATTTCGGTAGCGGAGCAGTTCTTC
TRBJ2-2,TRBV7-9,NA,NA,CATNENFTGELFF,TGTGCCACCAATGAGAATTTCACCGGGGAGCTGTTTTTT
TRBJ2-5,TRBV7-2,TRBD2,many,CASSEITSGGQETQYF,TGTGCCAGCAGCGAGATAACTAGCGGGGGGCAAGAGACCCAGTACTTC
TRBJ2-3,TRBV9,TRBD2,NA,CASSSRGVDTDTQYF,TGTGCCAGCAGCTCGCGGGGGGTCGACACAGATACGCAGTATTTT
TRBJ1-5,TRBV27,NA,NA,CASSLIFNSNQPQHF,TGTGCCAGCAGTCTAATTTTTAATAGCAATCAGCCCCAGCATTTT
TRBJ2-5,TRBV7-2,TRBD2,few,CASGGDQETQYF,TGTGCCAGCGGGGGGGACCAAGAGACCCAGTACTTC
TRBJ2-7,TRBV27,NA,few,CASSPWGEQYF,TGTGCCAGCAGCCCTTGGGGCGAGCAGTACTTC
TRBJ2-1,TRBV4-2,NA,NA,CASSQIRGGSGNEQFF,TGTGCCAGCAGCCAGATTAGGGGGGGGTCGGGTAATGAGCAGTTCTTC
TRBJ2-1,TRBV6-4,TRBD2,NA,CASSPNGRGQFF,TGTGCCAGCAGCCCCAATGGGAGGGGGCAGTTCTTC
TRBJ2-6,TRBV6-5,NA,NA,CASSYSAGAGANVLTF,TGTGCCAGCAGTTACTCGGCGGGGGCAGGGGCCAACGTCCTGACTTTC
TRBJ2-2,TRBV2,NA,NA,CASRGTPTGELFF,TGTGCCAGCCGGGGGACACCCACCGGGGAGCTGTTTTTT
TRBJ1-1,TRBV6-5,NA,few,CASRLTDGNTEAFF,TGTGCCAGCAGACTAACGGACGGGAACACTGAAGCTTTCTTT
TRBJ1-5,TRBV5-6,NA,NA,CASSSGRGNPPQHF,TGTGCCAGCAGCTCAGGGCGGGGTAATCCGCCCCAGCATTTT
TRBJ2-1,TRBV4-1,TRBD2,NA,CASSQEPAGGNNEQFF,TGCGCCAGCAGCCAAGAGCCAGCGGGGGGTAACAATGAGCAGTTCTTC
TRBJ1-6,TRBV6-2/TRBV6-3,NA,NA,CASSYGYSPLHF,TGTGCCAGCAGTTACGGATATTCACCCCTCCACTTT
TRBJ2-3,TRBV10-3,NA,NA,CAISESGGGDTQYF,TGTGCCATCAGTGAGTCGGGAGGGGGGGATACGCAGTATTTT
TRBJ1-2,TRBV27,NA,many,CASSLTRFYGYTF,TGTGCCAGCAGTTTGACGAGGTTTTATGGCTACACCTTC
TRBJ2-7,TRBV4-2,NA,NA,CASSPGGRGLLGNEQYF,TGTGCCAGCAGCCCTGGGGGTCGGGGCCTTCTGGGGAACGAGCAGTACTTC
TRBJ2-7,TRBV4-3,NA,NA,CASSQEVGGGRTYEQYF,TGCGCCAGCAGCCAAGAGGTAGGGGGGGGACGTACCTACGAGCAGTACTTC
TRBJ2-7,TRBV12-3/TRBV12-4,NA,few,CASSLSGVGLEQYF,TGTGCCAGCAGTTTGTCCGGGGTTGGCCTTGAGCAGTACTTC
TRBJ2-1,TRBV7-9,NA,NA,CACWMGGNEQFF,TGTGCCTGTTGGATGGGAGGCAATGAGCAGTTCTTC
TRBJ2-3,TRBV10-3,NA,NA,CAIRASVADTQYF,TGTGCCATCAGGGCTAGCGTGGCAGATACGCAGTATTTT
TRBJ2-3,TRBV29-1,NA,NA,CSVASDTLTDTQYF,TGCAGCGTTGCCTCGGACACGCTCACAGATACGCAGTATTTT